This T cell receptor (beta chain) was obtained from a study of technical replicates of blood from a handful of donors. This CDR3 has 12 residues. The V and J ends lost 1 base and 4 bases respectively, with 8 bases between them. The germline V gene has CDR1 SQVTM and CDR2 ANQGSEA. Generated by immunoSEQ multiplex PCR, the TCRdb table keeps only in-frame clones and is missing some. The sample records some 80,000 clones, about 96% being singletons. The source is a human donor in good health. V gene TRBV29-1 combines with J gene TRBJ2-7, with D perhaps matching TRBD1 (5 bases). Sequenced sample: T cells isolated from PBMCs. CDR3 amino acids: CSVEVRGYEQYF. The CDR3 nucleotides are TGCAGCGTTGAAGTAAGGGGATACGAGCAGTACTTC.